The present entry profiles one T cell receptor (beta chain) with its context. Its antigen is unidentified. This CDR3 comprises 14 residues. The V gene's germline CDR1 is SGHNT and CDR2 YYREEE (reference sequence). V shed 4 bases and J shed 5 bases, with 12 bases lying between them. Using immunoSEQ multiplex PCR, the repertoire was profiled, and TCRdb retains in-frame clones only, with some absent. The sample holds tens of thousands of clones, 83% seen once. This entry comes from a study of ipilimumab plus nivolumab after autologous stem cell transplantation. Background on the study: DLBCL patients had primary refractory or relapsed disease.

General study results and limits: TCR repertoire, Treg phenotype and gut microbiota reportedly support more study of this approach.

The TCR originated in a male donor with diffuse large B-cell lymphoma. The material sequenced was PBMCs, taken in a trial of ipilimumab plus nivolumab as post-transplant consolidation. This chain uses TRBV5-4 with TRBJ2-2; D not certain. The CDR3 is CASSGYGRTGELFF. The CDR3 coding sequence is TGTGCCAGCAGCGGATACGGTCGGACCGGGGAGCTGTTTTTT.